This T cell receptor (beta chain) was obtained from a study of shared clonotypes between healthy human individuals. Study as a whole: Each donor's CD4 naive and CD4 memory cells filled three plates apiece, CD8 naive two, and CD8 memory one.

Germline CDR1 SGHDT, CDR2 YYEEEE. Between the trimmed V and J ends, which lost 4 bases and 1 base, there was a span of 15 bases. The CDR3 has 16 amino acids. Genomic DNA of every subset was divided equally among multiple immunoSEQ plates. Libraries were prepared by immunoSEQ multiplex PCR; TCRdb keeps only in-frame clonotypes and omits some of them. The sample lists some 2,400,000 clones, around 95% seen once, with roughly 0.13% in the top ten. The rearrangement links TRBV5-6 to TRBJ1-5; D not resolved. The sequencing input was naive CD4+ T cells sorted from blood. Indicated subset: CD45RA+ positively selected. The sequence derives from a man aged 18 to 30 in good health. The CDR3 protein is CASSLTASTSNQPQHF. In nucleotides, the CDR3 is TGTGCCAGCAGCCTTACTGCCTCCACGAGCAATCAGCCCCAGCATTTT.